One sample yielded the 11 T cell receptor beta chains listed below, sequenced in a study of T cells in tumors after PD-1 blockade. Libraries were prepared by immunoSEQ multiplex PCR; TCRdb keeps only in-frame clonotypes and omits some of them. Found here are 45,000 to 60,000 clones, roughly 80% of them singletons; the top ten hold 4% to 5%. The sequences come from PBMCs, collected before anti-PD-1 treatment. These receptors were obtained from a human donor with basal cell carcinoma.

This chain joins TRBV9 and TRBJ2-7; weak D call: TRBD1 (6 bases). Germline-derived CDR1 and CDR2 are SGDLS and YYNGEE. There are 15 residues in the CDR3. V lost 4 bases to trimming and J lost 3 bases, with 17 bases between them. In DNA, the CDR3 is TGTGCCAGCAGCTCCCAGACGGGACAAATCTACGAGCAGTACTTC. Its protein is CASSSQTGQIYEQYF. The full variable domain, completed using reference TRBV9 and TRBJ2-7, is DSGVTQTPKHLITATGQRVTLRCSPRSGDLSVYWYQQSLDQGLQFLIQYYNGEERAKGNILERFSAQQFPDLHSELNLSSLELGDSALYFCASSSQTGQIYEQYFGPGTRLTVT.

This clone was seen more than once but under ten times. The chain uses TRBV19 and TRBJ2-1; no reliable D call. V was pared by 5 bases and J by 10 bases, with 12 bases between. Germline CDR1 reads LNHDA; CDR2 reads SQIVND (reference sequence). The CDR3 length is 12 residues. The CDR3 DNA follows: TGTGCCAGTAGTCACGGCCTAGGGGAGCAGTTCTTC. Translating gives CASSHGLGEQFF.

This chain joins TRBV19 and TRBJ1-5, with 9 bases identical to TRBD1. From germline, CDR1 is LNHDA and CDR2 SQIVND (reference sequence). The V gene end was trimmed by 10 bases and the J gene end by 1 base; junction bases not matched to a gene: 2. The CDR3 length is 13 residues. In nucleotides, the CDR3 is TGTGCCACCGACAGGGGGAGCAATCAGCCCCAGCATTTT. This encodes CATDRGSNQPQHF.

This clone occurred once. The chain carries TRBV5-1 and TRBJ1-1; D uncertain. V was trimmed by 0 bases and J by 1 base, leaving 10 bases between them. Germline V gene data show CDR1 as SGHRS and CDR2 as YFSETQ. CDR3 size: 15 residues. CDR3 sequence reads: CASSLALLGNTEAFF. In DNA form, the CDR3 reads TGCGCCAGCAGCTTGGCCTTGTTGGGGAACACTGAAGCTTTCTTT.

V gene TRBV28 combines with J gene TRBJ2-7; possible D gene TRBD2, 5 bases. CDR3 length: 12 residues. Germline CDR1 reads MDHEN; CDR2 reads SYDVKM. V was clipped by 5 bases and J by 6 bases, with 11 bases between them. CDR3 DNA sequence: TGTGCCAGCAGTCAAGCGGCGGCCGAGCAGTACTTC. This sequence encodes CASSQAAAEQYF.

This chain connects TRBV3-1 (or the pseudogene TRBV3-2) to TRBJ2-7; 11 positions agree with TRBD2. In germline, CDR1 is LGHDT, CDR2 YNNKEL (reference sequence). This CDR3 comprises 16 residues. J was trimmed by 1 base and V by 1 base; bases with no gene match: 3. CDR3 loop: CASSQGLAGRSYEQYF. The CDR3 DNA reads as TGTGCCAGCAGCCAAGGACTAGCGGGGCGTTCCTACGAGCAGTACTTC.

V usage is TRBV5-5 and J usage is TRBJ2-7, with a weak D call TRBD1 (5 bases). The CDR3 has 13 amino acids. Trimming removed 1 base at V and 2 bases at J, with 7 bases between. The germline V gene encodes CDR1 SGHKS and CDR2 YYEKEE (reference sequence). CDR3 region: CASSLQGTYEQYF. The DNA for the CDR3 is TGTGCCAGCAGCTTGCAGGGTACCTACGAGCAGTACTTC.

The chain links TRBV24-1 to TRBJ2-7; TRBD1 matches 9 bases. V was clipped by 3 bases and J by 2 bases; unmatched bases: 4. Germline V lookup: CDR1 KGHDR, CDR2 SFDVKD. The length of the CDR3 is 15 residues. CDR3 sequence: CATSDGDRGTYEQYF. CDR3 nucleotide sequence: TGTGCCACCAGTGATGGAGACAGGGGGACCTACGAGCAGTACTTC.

This clone was found once. The rearrangement links TRBV2 to TRBJ1-4; perhaps TRBD1 as D (5 bases). The CDR3 runs to 12 residues. The ends were cut back, 1 base at V and 10 bases at J, with 7 bases in the middle. Germline CDR1 is SNHLY and CDR2 is FYNNEI. The CDR3 spells CASSEGGGKLFF. In nucleotides, the CDR3 is TGTGCCAGCAGTGAAGGGGGGGGAAAACTGTTTTTT.

The chain carries TRBV5-1 and TRBJ2-2, with TRBD2 matching 13 bases. The J segment lost 5 bases and the V segment lost 7 bases, leaving 8 bases of the junction unmatched. The CDR3 consists of 16 residues. Germline-derived CDR1 and CDR2 are SGHRS and YFSETQ. CDR3 amino acids: CASRGLAGAGTGELFF. The CDR3 coding sequence is TGCGCCAGCCGCGGACTAGCGGGGGCGGGGACCGGGGAGCTGTTTTTT.

The rearrangement uses TRBV6-5 and TRBJ1-1, with a possible D match to TRBD1 (6 bases). Trimming cost V 9 bases and J 1 base, with 12 bases left between them. Germline V CDR1 and CDR2: MNHEY, SVGAGI. The CDR3 is 13 residues long. The CDR3 loop is CARYREGNTEAFF. The CDR3 DNA reads TGTGCCAGGTACAGGGAGGGGAACACTGAAGCTTTCTTT.